A single sample is the source of the 22 T cell receptor beta chains below, sequenced in a study of PD-1 blockade in mismatch repair-deficient tumors. Sequencing used immunoSEQ multiplex PCR; TCRdb keeps in-frame clones, though not all of them. The top ten clones hold about 12% of a sample with some 130,000 clones, roughly 90% of them seen once. The sequencing used peripheral blood, collected roughly 70 weeks after starting pembrolizumab. Receptors originate from an adult with mismatch repair-deficient cancer.

The genes are TRBV25-1 and TRBJ2-3, with D possibly called TRBD1 or TRBD2 (5 bases each). Trimming removed 3 bases at V and 6 bases at J, with 13 bases between. CDR1 is MGHDK and CDR2 is SYGVNS in the germline V gene. The length of the CDR3 is 14 residues. The CDR3 loop reads CASSDPGTGDTQYF. The CDR3 coding sequence is TGTGCCAGCAGTGACCCCGGGACCGGGGATACGCAGTATTTT. The full variable domain, in which reference TRBV25-1 and TRBJ2-3 provide the parts outside the CDR3, is EADIYQTPRYLVIGTGKKITLECSQTMGHDKMYWYQQDPGMELHLIHYSYGVNSTEKGDLSSESTVSRIRTEHFPLTLESARPSHTSQYLCASSDPGTGDTQYFGPGTRLTVL.

This clone was observed a handful of times. This sequence joins TRBV2 and TRBJ1-2; a possible D gene is TRBD1 (6 bases). Germline V gene data show CDR1 as SNHLY and CDR2 as FYNNEI. Trimming pared 7 bases from V and 5 bases from J, leaving 14 bases between. The CDR3 is 13 residues long. The CDR3 DNA reads TGTGCCAGCACCCCACTACAGGGTTATGGCTACACCTTC. Translating gives CASTPLQGYGYTF.

The rearrangement joins TRBV19 to TRBJ2-2; 12 positions agree with TRBD2. This CDR3 contains 14 residues. J lost 6 bases, V lost 8 bases, and 4 bases had no gene match. Germline-derived CDR1 and CDR2 are LNHDA and SQIVND (reference sequence). DNA for the CDR3: TGTGCCAGTTGGACTAGCGGGATTTCCGGGGAGCTGTTTTTT. Amino acid sequence: CASWTSGISGELFF.

The rearrangement joins TRBV6-1 to TRBJ2-3, with TRBD2 matching 7 bases. The V gene end was trimmed by 2 bases and the J gene end by 2 bases; junction bases not matched to a gene: 10. Germline CDR1 is MNHNS and CDR2 is SASEGT. This CDR3 has 17 residues. As DNA, the CDR3 is TGTGCCAGCAGTGAACCTCCGGCTAGCGGAATCACAGATACGCAGTATTTT. Translated: CASSEPPASGITDTQYF.

The V call is TRBV5-4, the J call TRBJ1-2, with TRBD1 matching 8 bases. Germline trimming cut 7 bases from V and 6 bases from J; bases unmatched to any gene: 5. Germline loops: CDR1 SGHNT, CDR2 YYREEE (reference sequence). This CDR3 has 12 residues. The CDR3 reads CASLDRAHGYTF. The DNA for the CDR3 is TGTGCCAGCTTGGACAGGGCCCATGGCTACACCTTC.

This chain links TRBV11-2 with TRBJ1-3; a possible D gene is TRBD1 (6 bases). The CDR3 sequence is 14 residues long. Germline V gives CDR1 SGHAT, CDR2 FQNNGV. V dropped 5 bases and J dropped 4 bases, with 12 bases sitting between them. The CDR3 nucleotides read TGTGCCAGCAGCCTAACGGGGGCAGGAAACACCATATATTTT. Amino acids: CASSLTGAGNTIYF.

This chain links TRBV9 with TRBJ2-1, with 9 bases identical to TRBD2. This CDR3 comprises 16 residues. The V and J ends lost 3 bases and 8 bases, in that order; junction bases with no gene match: 12. The germline V gene has CDR1 SGDLS and CDR2 YYNGEE. In DNA form, the CDR3 reads TGTGCCAGCAGCGCGAGCGGGAGGTCCTCCCTGGATGAGCAGTTCTTC. This encodes CASSASGRSSLDEQFF.

This chain uses TRBV6-6 with TRBJ2-2; 9 bases are shared with TRBD2. This CDR3 has 16 amino acids. Looked up from germline, CDR1 is MNHNY and CDR2 is SVGAGI (reference sequence). The V and J ends lost 8 bases and 6 bases, in that order; junction bases with no gene match: 13. The CDR3 here is CASAQTSGHQAGELFF. Here the CDR3 DNA reads TGTGCCAGCGCCCAGACTAGCGGTCATCAGGCCGGGGAGCTGTTTTTT.

The chain employs TRBV5-6 and TRBJ1-1; D is ambiguous. CDR3 length: 13 amino acids. The V and J ends lost 4 bases and 1 base respectively, with 8 bases between them. Germline CDR1 reads SGHDT; CDR2 reads YYEEEE. The CDR3 nucleotides are TGTGCCAGCAGCGTGGGAGGGAACACTGAAGCTTTCTTT. This encodes CASSVGGNTEAFF.

The V and J genes are TRBV6-5 and TRBJ2-6, with D unresolved. The germline gives CDR1 MNHEY, CDR2 SVGAGI. CDR3 length equals 15 residues. V lost 8 bases and J lost 0, with 11 bases in between. CDR3 amino acids: CASGTTSSGANVLTF. CDR3 sequence (DNA): TGTGCCAGCGGAACGACGAGCTCTGGGGCCAACGTCCTGACTTTC.

The rearrangement links TRBV30 to TRBJ2-2; 7 nucleotides line up with TRBD1. This CDR3 contains 13 residues. Germline assignment: CDR1 GTSNPN and CDR2 SVGIG (reference sequence). The ends lost 4 bases at V and 8 bases at J; junction bases unmatched: 7. Here the CDR3 reads CAWMTGLGGELFF. The CDR3 DNA is TGTGCCTGGATGACAGGGTTAGGGGGGGAGCTGTTTTTT.

The chain links TRBV14 to TRBJ2-3; D not resolved. Germline-derived CDR1 and CDR2 are SGHDN and FVKESK. The CDR3 has 12 residues. V lost 1 base and J lost 6, with 5 bases in between. CDR3 nucleotide sequence: TGTGCCAGCAGCCAAGTGTGGGATACGCAGTATTTT. It yields the protein CASSQVWDTQYF.

The chain recombines TRBV5-1 with TRBJ2-5; D may be TRBD1 (6 bases). The CDR3 is 13 residues long. Germline CDR1 is SGHRS and CDR2 is YFSETQ. Trimming cost V 8 bases and J 1 base, with 12 bases left between them. The CDR3 reads CASVGQSQETQYF. CDR3 in DNA: TGCGCCAGTGTAGGACAGAGCCAAGAGACCCAGTACTTC.

Of note for this clone: One end of the junction fails to match germline, which may point to a read error. V is TRBV4-3 and J is TRBJ2-1; possibly TRBD1 or TRBD2 for D (5 bases each). Germline CDR1 LGHNA, CDR2 YSLEER. The CDR3 runs to 15 residues. The CDR3 nucleotides are TGCGCCAGCAGCCTAGACCTTACACGGGGCGAATCCCTCATCTTC. It yields the protein CASSLDLTRGESLIF.

This clone was picked up a small number of times. The chain carries TRBV19 and TRBJ1-2; tentatively, D is TRBD1 (5 bases). The CDR3 totals 11 residues. The germline CDR1 and CDR2 sequences are LNHDA and SQIVND (reference sequence). Trimming removed 8 bases at V and 8 bases at J, with 12 bases between. The CDR3 DNA is TGTGCCAGTGGGACGTTTGACGGCTACACCTTC. Amino acid sequence: CASGTFDGYTF.

The chain uses TRBV7-9 and TRBJ2-5; D might be TRBD1 (5 bases). The V and J ends lost 5 bases and 1 base respectively, with 17 bases between them. The CDR3 runs 16 residues. Germline CDR1 SEHNR, CDR2 FQNEAQ (reference sequence). In DNA form, the CDR3 reads TGTGCCAGCAGCCCCCGGGCAGGGTATAGCCAAGAGACCCAGTACTTC. It specifies CASSPRAGYSQETQYF.

The CDR3 nucleotides are TGCGCCAGCAGCTTGGGACAGCCCTATGGCTACACCTTC. This gives the protein CASSLGQPYGYTF. The genes are TRBV5-1 and TRBJ1-2, with D perhaps matching TRBD1 (5 bases). The CDR3 consists of 13 residues. V was shortened by 0 bases and J by 4 bases, with 7 bases between the two germline ends. Germline V CDR1 and CDR2: SGHRS, YFSETQ. Full variable domain (missing parts from reference TRBV5-1 and TRBJ1-2): KAGVTQTPRYLIKTRGQQVTLSCSPISGHRSVSWYQQTPGQGLQFLFEYFSETQRNKGNFPGRFSGRQFSNSRSEMNVSTLELGDSALYLCASSLGQPYGYTFGSGTRLTVV.

This chain uses TRBV2 with TRBJ2-5, with 7 bases lining up with TRBD1. The CDR3 length is 16 residues. V gave up 2 bases and J gave up 2 bases; unmatched junction bases: 8. Germline V gene sequence: CDR1 SNHLY, CDR2 FYNNEI. The CDR3 here is CASSESPYRGQETQYF. The CDR3 DNA is TGTGCCAGCAGTGAATCCCCCTACAGGGGACAAGAGACCCAGTACTTC.

V usage is TRBV29-1 and J usage is TRBJ2-5, with D perhaps TRBD1 (5 bases). Germline-derived CDR1 and CDR2 are SQVTM and ANQGSEA. Trimming took off 2 bases at V and 5 bases at J, with 9 bases between the two ends. CDR3 length equals 12 residues. CDR3 sequence reads: CSVETGRETQYF. CDR3 in DNA: TGCAGCGTTGAAACAGGTCGGGAGACCCAGTACTTC.

The V and J genes are TRBV25-1 and TRBJ1-2; unclear D gene. V was clipped by 4 bases and J by 4 bases, with 4 bases between them. Germline V gives CDR1 MGHDK, CDR2 SYGVNS. CDR3 length: 11 amino acids. The CDR3 loop reads CASSASYGYTF. The DNA for the CDR3 is TGTGCCAGCAGTGCCAGCTATGGCTACACCTTC.

The genes are TRBV9 and TRBJ1-1; the match to TRBD1 covers 9 bases. This CDR3 contains 16 residues. With V trimmed by 0 bases and J by 0 bases, 3 bases remained unmatched. The germline CDR1 and CDR2 sequences are SGDLS and YYNGEE. The CDR3 region is CASSVADRGLNTEAFF. The CDR3 nucleotides are TGTGCCAGCAGCGTAGCGGACAGGGGTCTGAACACTGAAGCTTTCTTT.

DNA for the CDR3: TGTGCCAGTAGCGGGAACAGGGGGGAAGATGAGCAGTTCTTC. This translates into CASSGNRGEDEQFF. The chain joins TRBV19 to TRBJ2-1, with 8 bases fitting TRBD1. The CDR3 contains 14 residues. CDR1 is LNHDA and CDR2 is SQIVND in the germline V gene (reference sequence). Trimming cost V 6 bases and J 8 bases; bases outside gene matches: 9.